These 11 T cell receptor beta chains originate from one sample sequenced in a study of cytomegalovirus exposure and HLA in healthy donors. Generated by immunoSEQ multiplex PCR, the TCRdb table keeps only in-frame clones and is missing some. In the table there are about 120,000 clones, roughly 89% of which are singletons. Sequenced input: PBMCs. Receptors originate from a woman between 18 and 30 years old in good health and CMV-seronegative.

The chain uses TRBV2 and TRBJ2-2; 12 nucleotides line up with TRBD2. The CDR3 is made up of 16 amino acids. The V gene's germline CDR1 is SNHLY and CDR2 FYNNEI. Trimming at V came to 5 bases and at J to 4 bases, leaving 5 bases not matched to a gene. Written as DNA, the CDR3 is TGTGCCAGCAGTACATCTAGCGGGGGGGCCACCGGGGAGCTGTTTTTT. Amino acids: CASSTSSGGATGELFF. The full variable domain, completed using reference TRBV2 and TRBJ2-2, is EPEVTQTPSHQVTQMGQEVILRCVPISNHLYFYWYRQILGQKVEFLVSFYNNEISEKSEIFDDQFSVERPDGSNFTLKIRSTKLEDSAMYFCASSTSSGGATGELFFGEGSRLTVL.

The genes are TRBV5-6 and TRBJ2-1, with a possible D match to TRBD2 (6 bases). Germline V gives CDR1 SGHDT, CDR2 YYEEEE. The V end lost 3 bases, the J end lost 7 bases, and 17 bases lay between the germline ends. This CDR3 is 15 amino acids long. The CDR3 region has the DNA TGTGCCAGCAGCTCCGGGACTGATCTCGATAATGAGCAGTTCTTC. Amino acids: CASSSGTDLDNEQFF.

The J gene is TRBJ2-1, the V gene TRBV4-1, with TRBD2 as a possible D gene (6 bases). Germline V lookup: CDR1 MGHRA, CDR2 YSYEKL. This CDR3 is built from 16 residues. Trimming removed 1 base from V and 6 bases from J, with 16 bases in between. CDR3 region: CASSQGIPLGGNEQFF. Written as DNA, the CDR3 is TGCGCCAGCAGCCAAGGGATACCCTTGGGGGGCAATGAGCAGTTCTTC.

CDR3 region: CASSRLGEQYF. DNA for the CDR3: TGTGCCAGCTCAAGACTGGGCGAGCAGTACTTC. The V call is TRBV28, the J call TRBJ2-7, with D hard to call. The V end was cut by 8 bases, the J end by 6 bases, with 11 bases between. Germline loops: CDR1 MDHEN, CDR2 SYDVKM. The CDR3 consists of 11 residues. The full variable domain, completed using reference TRBV28 and TRBJ2-7, is DVKVTQSSRYLVKRTGEKVFLECVQDMDHENMFWYRQDPGLGLRLIYFSYDVKMKEKGDIPEGYSVSREKKERFSLILESASTNQTSMYLCASSRLGEQYFGPGTRLTVT.

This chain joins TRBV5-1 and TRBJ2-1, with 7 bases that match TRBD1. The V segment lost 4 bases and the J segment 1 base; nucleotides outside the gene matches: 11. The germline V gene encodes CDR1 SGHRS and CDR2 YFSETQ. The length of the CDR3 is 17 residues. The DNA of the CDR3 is TGCGCCAGCAGCCCGCGAGGGGGCCAGGAGTCCTACAATGAGCAGTTCTTC. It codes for CASSPRGGQESYNEQFF. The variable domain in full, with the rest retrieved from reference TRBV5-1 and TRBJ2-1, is KAGVTQTPRYLIKTRGQQVTLSCSPISGHRSVSWYQQTPGQGLQFLFEYFSETQRNKGNFPGRFSGRQFSNSRSEMNVSTLELGDSALYLCASSPRGGQESYNEQFFGPGTRLTVL.

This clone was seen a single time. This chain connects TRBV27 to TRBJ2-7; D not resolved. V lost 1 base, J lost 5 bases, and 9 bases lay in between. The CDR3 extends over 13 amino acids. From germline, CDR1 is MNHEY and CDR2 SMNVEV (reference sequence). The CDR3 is CASSLYPLDEQYF. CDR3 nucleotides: TGTGCCAGCAGTTTATATCCCCTCGACGAGCAGTACTTC.

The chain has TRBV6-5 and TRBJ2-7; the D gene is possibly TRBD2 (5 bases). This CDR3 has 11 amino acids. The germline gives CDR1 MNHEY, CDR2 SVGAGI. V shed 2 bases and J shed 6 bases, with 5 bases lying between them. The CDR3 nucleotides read TGTGCCAGCAGTTACGGAGGCGAGCAGTACTTC. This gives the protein CASSYGGEQYF.

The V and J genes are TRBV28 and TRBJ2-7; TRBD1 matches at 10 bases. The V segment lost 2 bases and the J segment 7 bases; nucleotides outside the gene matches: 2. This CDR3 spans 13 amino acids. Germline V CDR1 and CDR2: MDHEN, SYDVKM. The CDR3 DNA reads TGTGCCAGCAGTTTAGGGACAGGGGATGAGCAGTACTTC. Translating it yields CASSLGTGDEQYF.

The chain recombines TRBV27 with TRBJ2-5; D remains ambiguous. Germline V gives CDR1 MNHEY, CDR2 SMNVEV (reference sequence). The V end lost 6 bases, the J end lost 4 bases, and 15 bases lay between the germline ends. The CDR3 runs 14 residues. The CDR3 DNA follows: TGTGCCAGCAGCCCGGGTGTATTTGGAGAGACCCAGTACTTC. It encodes CASSPGVFGETQYF.

DNA for the CDR3: TGCGCCAGCAGCCGGTCCCCGAATGAAAAACTGTTTTTT. This codes for CASSRSPNEKLFF. This chain joins TRBV5-1 and TRBJ1-4, with D unresolved. Germline-derived CDR1 and CDR2 are SGHRS and YFSETQ. This CDR3 is built from 13 residues. Trimming removed 4 bases at V and 5 bases at J, with 9 bases between.

The CDR3 reads CASSLGAGDTQYF. CDR3 nucleotide sequence: TGTGCCAGCAGCTTAGGGGCTGGAGATACGCAGTATTTT. V and J are TRBV7-9 and TRBJ2-3; no clear D. Trimming took 1 base from V and 5 from J, leaving 7 bases between them. This CDR3 comprises 13 residues. Per germline, CDR1 SEHNR and CDR2 FQNEAQ (reference sequence).